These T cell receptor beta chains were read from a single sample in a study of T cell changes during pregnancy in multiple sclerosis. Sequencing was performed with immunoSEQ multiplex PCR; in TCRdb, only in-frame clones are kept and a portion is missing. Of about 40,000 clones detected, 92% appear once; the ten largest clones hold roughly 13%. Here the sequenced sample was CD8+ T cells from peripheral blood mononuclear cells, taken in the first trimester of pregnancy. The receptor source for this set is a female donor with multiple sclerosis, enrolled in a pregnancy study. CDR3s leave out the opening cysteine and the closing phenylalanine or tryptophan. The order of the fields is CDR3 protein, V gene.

CDR3 protein: ASSEPGNTGELF; V gene: TRBV2
CDR3 protein: ASMGLANYNEQF; V gene: TRBV2
CDR3 protein: ASSLGDRAYNSPLH; V gene: TRBV5-5
CDR3 protein: ASSETPTVHEQY; V gene: TRBV6-1
CDR3 protein: ASVGLAGGNQETQY; V gene: TRBV2
CDR3 protein: ASSLEPGPSGANVLT; V gene: TRBV7-6
CDR3 protein: ASSLARSEKLF; V gene: TRBV13
CDR3 protein: ASSRLTSSYNSPLH; V gene: TRBV5-1
CDR3 protein: ASYFYTDTQY; V gene: TRBV7-9
CDR3 protein: ASSRIQGWKGYT; V gene: TRBV7-8
CDR3 protein: ASTNRGHTGELF; V gene: TRBV21-1
CDR3 protein: ASSVPGGFDEQF; V gene: TRBV2
CDR3 protein: ASSDVGQGYYGYT; V gene: TRBV2
CDR3 protein: ASSHAAENEQY; V gene: TRBV27
CDR3 protein: ASSYSTGLEETQY; V gene: TRBV6-5
CDR3 protein: ASSAGQDYEQY; V gene: TRBV13
CDR3 protein: ASSLTGQWEAF; V gene: TRBV7-9
CDR3 protein: ASSEGDRGPEQY; V gene: TRBV2
CDR3 protein: ASSYDSGAGYT; V gene: TRBV6-5
CDR3 protein: SVLGFIGGTGSGDNEQF; V gene: TRBV29-1
CDR3 protein: AISDIEVGESEAF; V gene: TRBV10-3
CDR3 protein: ASRGTSNEQF; V gene: TRBV6-5
CDR3 protein: ASSVSGQGSSYNEQF; V gene: TRBV9
CDR3 protein: SVGSGEDNEQF; V gene: TRBV29-1
CDR3 protein: ASSAGTGYEQY; V gene: TRBV19
CDR3 protein: ASSVVPSGHPHNEQF; V gene: TRBV9
CDR3 protein: ASSYESGGRDEQF; V gene: TRBV6-5
CDR3 protein: ASSAGTGYEQY; V gene: TRBV27
CDR3 protein: ASSPTGTGYYGYT; V gene: TRBV5-6
CDR3 protein: ASSGRDRETGQF; V gene: TRBV9
CDR3 protein: ASSLEQNGYEQY; V gene: TRBV7-9
CDR3 protein: ASSLGTLDEQY; V gene: TRBV27
CDR3 protein: ASSPHPGAPEAF; V gene: TRBV27
CDR3 protein: ASSQGGVDTEAF; V gene: TRBV4-1
CDR3 protein: ASGRGTGNYGYT; V gene: TRBV27
CDR3 protein: ASSVGGGNQPQH; V gene: TRBV9
CDR3 protein: ASSELPGTAGGEKLF; V gene: TRBV6-1
CDR3 protein: ASSYSEYRGSNEQF; V gene: TRBV6-5
CDR3 protein: ASSLSASGKNEQF; V gene: TRBV6-4
CDR3 protein: ATSRADLDRGRFGYT; V gene: TRBV15
CDR3 protein: ASRRDRAFQETQY; V gene: TRBV5-6
CDR3 protein: ASSYSGGVDEAF; V gene: TRBV6-5
CDR3 protein: ASTSGEMDSPLH; V gene: TRBV9
CDR3 protein: ASSGTSGRGETQY; V gene: TRBV25-1
CDR3 protein: ASSGRTRGEQETQY; V gene: TRBV11-2
CDR3 protein: ASSLEGRGGTQY; V gene: TRBV7-9
CDR3 protein: ASSVAIEGSVETQY; V gene: TRBV9
CDR3 protein: ASSVGQSNQPQH; V gene: TRBV9
CDR3 protein: ASSFEQGIRYEQY; V gene: TRBV5-1
CDR3 protein: ASDQGAGGYT; V gene: TRBV6-6
CDR3 protein: ASTTTGGNGYT; V gene: TRBV6-5
CDR3 protein: SVIGQNVDYT; V gene: TRBV29-1
CDR3 protein: ASSLKPGQPNTEAF; V gene: TRBV7-9
CDR3 protein: ASTTRDRVYNEQF; V gene: TRBV27